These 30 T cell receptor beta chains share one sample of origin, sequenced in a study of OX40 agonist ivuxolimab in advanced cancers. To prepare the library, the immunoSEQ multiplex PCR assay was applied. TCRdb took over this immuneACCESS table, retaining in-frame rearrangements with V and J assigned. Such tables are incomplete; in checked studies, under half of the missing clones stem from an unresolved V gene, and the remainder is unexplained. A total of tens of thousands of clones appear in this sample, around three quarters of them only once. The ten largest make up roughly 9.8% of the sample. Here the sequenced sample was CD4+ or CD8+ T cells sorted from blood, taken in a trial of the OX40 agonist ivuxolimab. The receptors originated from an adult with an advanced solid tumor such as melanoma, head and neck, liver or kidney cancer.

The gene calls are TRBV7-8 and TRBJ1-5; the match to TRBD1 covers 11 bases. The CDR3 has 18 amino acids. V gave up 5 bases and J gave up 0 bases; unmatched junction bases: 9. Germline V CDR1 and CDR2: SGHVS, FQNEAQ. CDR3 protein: CASSVGQGAVYSNQPQHF. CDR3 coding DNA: TGTGCCAGCAGCGTAGGACAGGGGGCTGTCTATAGCAATCAGCCCCAGCATTTT.

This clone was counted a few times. The CDR3 reads CASLPWGRDEKLFF. The CDR3 DNA reads TGTGCCAGCCTCCCTTGGGGTCGAGACGAAAAACTGTTTTTT. The chain carries TRBV5-6 and TRBJ1-4; D not resolved. The CDR3 sequence is 14 residues long. Germline V gene lookup returns CDR1 SGHDT and CDR2 YYEEEE. Between the trimmed V and J ends, which lost 7 bases and 8 bases, there was a span of 18 bases.

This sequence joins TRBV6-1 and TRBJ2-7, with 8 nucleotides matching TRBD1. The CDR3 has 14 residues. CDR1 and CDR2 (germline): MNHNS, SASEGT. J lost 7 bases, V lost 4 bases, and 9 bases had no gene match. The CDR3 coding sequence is TGTGCCAGCAGTGGCCGACAGGGGCTCGGAGAGCAGTACTTC. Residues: CASSGRQGLGEQYF.

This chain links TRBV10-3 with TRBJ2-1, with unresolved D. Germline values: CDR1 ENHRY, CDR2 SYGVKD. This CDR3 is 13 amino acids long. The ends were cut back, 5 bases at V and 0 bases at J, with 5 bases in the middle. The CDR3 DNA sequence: TGTGCCATCAGTACACCCTCCTACAATGAGCAGTTCTTC. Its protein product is CAISTPSYNEQFF.

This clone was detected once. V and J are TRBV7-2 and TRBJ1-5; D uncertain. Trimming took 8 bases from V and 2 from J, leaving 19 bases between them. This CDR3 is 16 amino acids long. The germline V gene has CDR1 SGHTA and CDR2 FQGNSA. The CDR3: CASSGRAGSGNQPQHF. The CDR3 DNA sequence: TGTGCCAGCTCCGGGCGAGCCGGGTCGGGCAATCAGCCCCAGCATTTT.

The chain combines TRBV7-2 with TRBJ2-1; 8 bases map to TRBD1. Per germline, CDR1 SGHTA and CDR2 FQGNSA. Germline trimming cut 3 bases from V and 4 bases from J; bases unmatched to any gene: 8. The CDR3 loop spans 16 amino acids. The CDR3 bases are TGTGCCAGCAGCTTGTCTATCGGGACAGGTTACAATGAGCAGTTCTTC. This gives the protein CASSLSIGTGYNEQFF.

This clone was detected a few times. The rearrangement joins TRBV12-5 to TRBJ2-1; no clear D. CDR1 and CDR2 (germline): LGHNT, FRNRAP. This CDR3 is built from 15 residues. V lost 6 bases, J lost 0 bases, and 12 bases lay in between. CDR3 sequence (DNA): TGTGCTAGTGGCCTACAGCCCAGCTCCTACAATGAGCAGTTCTTC. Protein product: CASGLQPSSYNEQFF. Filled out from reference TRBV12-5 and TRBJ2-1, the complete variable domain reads DARVTQTPRHKVTEMGQEVTMRCQPILGHNTVFWYRQTMMQGLELLAYFRNRAPLDDSGMPKDRFSAEMPDATLATLKIQPSEPRDSAVYFCASGLQPSSYNEQFFGPGTRLTVL.

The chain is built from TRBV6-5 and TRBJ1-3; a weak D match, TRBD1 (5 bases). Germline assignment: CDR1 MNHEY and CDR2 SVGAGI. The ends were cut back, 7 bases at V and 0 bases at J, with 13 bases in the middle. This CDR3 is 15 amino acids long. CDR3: CASKGTFSSGNTIYF. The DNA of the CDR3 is TGTGCCAGCAAAGGGACTTTCAGCTCTGGAAACACCATATATTTT.

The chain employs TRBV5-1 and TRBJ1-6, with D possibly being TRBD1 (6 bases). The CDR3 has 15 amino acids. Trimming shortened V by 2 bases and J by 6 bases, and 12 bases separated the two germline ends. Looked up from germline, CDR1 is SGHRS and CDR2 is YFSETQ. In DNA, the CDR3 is TGCGCCAGCAGCTTACGGACAGCTAGTAATTCACCCCTCCACTTT. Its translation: CASSLRTASNSPLHF.

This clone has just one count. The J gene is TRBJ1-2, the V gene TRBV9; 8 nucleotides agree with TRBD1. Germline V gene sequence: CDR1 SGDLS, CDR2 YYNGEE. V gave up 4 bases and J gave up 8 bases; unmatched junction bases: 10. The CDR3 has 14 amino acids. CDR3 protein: CASSSGQDRGGYTF. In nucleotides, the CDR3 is TGTGCCAGCAGCTCGGGACAGGACCGGGGAGGCTACACCTTC.

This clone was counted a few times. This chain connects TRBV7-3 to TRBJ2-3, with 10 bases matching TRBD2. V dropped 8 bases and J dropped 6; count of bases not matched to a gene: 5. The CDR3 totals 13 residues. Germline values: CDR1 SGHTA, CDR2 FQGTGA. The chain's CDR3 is CASRLAGGDTQYF. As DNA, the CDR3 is TGTGCCAGCCGACTAGCGGGTGGGGATACGCAGTATTTT.

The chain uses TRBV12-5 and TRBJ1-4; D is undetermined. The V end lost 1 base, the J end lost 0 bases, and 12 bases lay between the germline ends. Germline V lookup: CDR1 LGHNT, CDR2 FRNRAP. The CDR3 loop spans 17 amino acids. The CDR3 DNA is TGTGCTAGTGGTTTGGCATATACGGCTGCAACTAATGAAAAACTGTTTTTT. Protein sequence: CASGLAYTAATNEKLFF.

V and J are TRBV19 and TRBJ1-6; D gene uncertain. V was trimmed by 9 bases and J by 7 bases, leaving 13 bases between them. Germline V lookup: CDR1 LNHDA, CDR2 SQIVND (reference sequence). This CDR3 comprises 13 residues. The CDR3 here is CARVGTGNSPLHF. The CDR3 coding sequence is TGTGCCAGGGTAGGTACCGGCAATTCACCCCTCCACTTT.

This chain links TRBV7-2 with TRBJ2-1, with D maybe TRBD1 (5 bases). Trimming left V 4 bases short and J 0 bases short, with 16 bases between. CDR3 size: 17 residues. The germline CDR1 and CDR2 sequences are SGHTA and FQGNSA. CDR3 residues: CASSSRSRAASYNEQFF. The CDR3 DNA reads TGTGCCAGCAGCTCGAGAAGCAGGGCGGCCTCCTACAATGAGCAGTTCTTC.

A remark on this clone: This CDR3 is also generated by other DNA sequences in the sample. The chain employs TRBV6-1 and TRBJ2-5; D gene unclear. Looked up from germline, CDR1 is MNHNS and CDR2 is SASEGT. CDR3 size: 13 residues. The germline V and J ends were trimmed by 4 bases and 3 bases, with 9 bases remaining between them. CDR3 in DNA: TGTGCCAGCAGTGTATCACGGGAAGAGACCCAGTACTTC. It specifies CASSVSREETQYF.

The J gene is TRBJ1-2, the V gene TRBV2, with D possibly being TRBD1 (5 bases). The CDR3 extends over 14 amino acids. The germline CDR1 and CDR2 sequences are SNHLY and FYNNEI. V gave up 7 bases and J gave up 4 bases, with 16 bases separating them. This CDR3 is CASTTGRTLYGYTF. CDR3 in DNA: TGTGCCAGCACTACGGGACGTACCCTCTATGGCTACACCTTC. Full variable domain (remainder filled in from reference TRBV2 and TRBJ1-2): EPEVTQTPSHQVTQMGQEVILRCVPISNHLYFYWYRQILGQKVEFLVSFYNNEISEKSEIFDDQFSVERPDGSNFTLKIRSTKLEDSAMYFCASTTGRTLYGYTFGSGTRLTVV.

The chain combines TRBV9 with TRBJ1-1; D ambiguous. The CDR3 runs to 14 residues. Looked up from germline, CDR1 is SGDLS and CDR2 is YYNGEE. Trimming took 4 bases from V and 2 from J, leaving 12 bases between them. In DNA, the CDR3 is TGTGCCAGCAGCCGGAGTGGCGGCAACACTGAAGCTTTCTTT. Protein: CASSRSGGNTEAFF.

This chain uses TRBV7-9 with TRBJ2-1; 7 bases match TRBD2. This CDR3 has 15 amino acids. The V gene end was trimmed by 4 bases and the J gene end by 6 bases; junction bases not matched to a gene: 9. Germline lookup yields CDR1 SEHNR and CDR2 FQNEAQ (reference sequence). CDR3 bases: TGTGCCAGCAGCTCCCCGTCGAGCGGGGCCAATGAGCAGTTCTTC. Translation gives CASSSPSSGANEQFF.

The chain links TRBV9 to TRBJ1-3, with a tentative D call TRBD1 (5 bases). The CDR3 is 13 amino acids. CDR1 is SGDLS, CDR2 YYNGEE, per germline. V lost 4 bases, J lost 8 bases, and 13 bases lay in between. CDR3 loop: CASSPPGRDTIYF. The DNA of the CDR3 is TGTGCCAGCAGCCCCCCAGGGCGGGACACCATATATTTT.

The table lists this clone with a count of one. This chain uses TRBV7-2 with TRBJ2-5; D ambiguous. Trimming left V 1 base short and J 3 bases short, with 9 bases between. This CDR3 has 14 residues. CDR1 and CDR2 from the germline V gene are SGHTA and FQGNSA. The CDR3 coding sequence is TGTGCCAGCAGCTTAGGGGTGGGGAAAGAGACCCAGTACTTC. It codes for CASSLGVGKETQYF.

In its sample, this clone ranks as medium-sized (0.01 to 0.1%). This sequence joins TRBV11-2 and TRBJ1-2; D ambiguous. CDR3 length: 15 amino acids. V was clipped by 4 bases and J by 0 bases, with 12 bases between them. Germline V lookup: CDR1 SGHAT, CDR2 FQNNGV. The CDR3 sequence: CASSSLTDTNYGYTF. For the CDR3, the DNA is TGTGCCAGCAGCTCACTGACGGATACTAACTATGGCTACACCTTC. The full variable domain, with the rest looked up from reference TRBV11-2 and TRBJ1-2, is EAGVAQSPRYKIIEKRQSVAFWCNPISGHATLYWYQQILGQGPKLLIQFQNNGVVDDSQLPKDRFSAERLKGVDSTLKIQPAKLEDSAVYLCASSSLTDTNYGYTFGSGTRLTVV.

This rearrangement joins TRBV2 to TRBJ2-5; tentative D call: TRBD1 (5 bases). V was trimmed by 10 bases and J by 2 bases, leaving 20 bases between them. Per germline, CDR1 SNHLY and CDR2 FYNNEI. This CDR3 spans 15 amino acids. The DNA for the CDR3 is TGTGCCACCTCGAAGGAAGGACACCTACAAGAGACCCAGTACTTC. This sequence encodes CATSKEGHLQETQYF.

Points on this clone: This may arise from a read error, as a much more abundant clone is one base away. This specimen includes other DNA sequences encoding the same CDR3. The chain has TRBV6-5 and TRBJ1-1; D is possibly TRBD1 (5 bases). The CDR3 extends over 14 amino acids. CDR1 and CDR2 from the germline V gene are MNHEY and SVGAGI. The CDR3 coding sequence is TGTGCTAGCAGCTTCTCCACAGGGAACACTGAAGCTTTCTTT. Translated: CASSFSTGNTEAFF.

CDR3 sequence (DNA): TGCGCCAGCAGCCGGGTGGGGGACAATGAGCAGTTCTTC. Translated, it gives CASSRVGDNEQFF. The V and J genes are TRBV5-1 and TRBJ2-1, with D possibly called TRBD1 or TRBD2 (5 bases each). V shed 4 bases and J shed 5 bases, with 10 bases lying between them. CDR3 size: 13 residues. Germline CDR1 SGHRS, CDR2 YFSETQ.

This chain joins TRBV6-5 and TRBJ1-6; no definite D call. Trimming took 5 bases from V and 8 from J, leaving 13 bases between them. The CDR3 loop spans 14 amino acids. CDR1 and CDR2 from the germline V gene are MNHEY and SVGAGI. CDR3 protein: CASSASRRDSPLHF. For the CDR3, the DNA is TGTGCCAGCAGTGCTAGCCGACGAGATTCACCCCTCCACTTT.

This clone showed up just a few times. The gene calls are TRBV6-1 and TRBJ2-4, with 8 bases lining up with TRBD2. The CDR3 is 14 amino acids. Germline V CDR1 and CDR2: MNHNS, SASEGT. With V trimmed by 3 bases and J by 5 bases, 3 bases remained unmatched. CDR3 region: CASSDGGAQNIQYF. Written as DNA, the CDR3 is TGTGCCAGCAGTGACGGGGGGGCCCAAAACATTCAGTACTTC.

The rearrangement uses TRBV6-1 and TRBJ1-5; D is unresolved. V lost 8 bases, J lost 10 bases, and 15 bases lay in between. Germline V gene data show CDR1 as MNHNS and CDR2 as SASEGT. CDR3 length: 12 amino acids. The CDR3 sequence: CASALSGPPQHF. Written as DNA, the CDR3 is TGTGCCAGCGCCCTGTCGGGTCCACCCCAGCATTTT.

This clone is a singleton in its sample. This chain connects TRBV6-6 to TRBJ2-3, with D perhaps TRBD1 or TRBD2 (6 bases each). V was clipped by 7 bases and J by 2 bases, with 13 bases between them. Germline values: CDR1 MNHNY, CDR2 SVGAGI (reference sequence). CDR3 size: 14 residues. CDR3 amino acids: CASTRGASTDTQYF. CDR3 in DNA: TGTGCCAGCACGAGGGGGGCGTCCACAGATACGCAGTATTTT.

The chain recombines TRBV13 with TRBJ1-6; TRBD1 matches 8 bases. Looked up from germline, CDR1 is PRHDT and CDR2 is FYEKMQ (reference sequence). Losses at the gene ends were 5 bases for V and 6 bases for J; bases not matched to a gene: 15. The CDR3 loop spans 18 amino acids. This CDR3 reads CASSLTNSGGQANSPLHF. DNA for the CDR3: TGTGCCAGCAGCCTCACGAACTCAGGGGGCCAGGCTAATTCACCCCTCCACTTT.

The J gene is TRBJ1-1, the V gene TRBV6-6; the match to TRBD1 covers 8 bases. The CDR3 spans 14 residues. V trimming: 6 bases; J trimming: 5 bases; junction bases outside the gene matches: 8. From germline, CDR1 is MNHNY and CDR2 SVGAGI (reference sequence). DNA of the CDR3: TGTGCCAGCAGGGCCGGGACAGGAAGGACTGAAGCTTTCTTT. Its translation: CASRAGTGRTEAFF.